The 12 T cell receptor beta chains below come from one sample, sequenced in a study of blood T cell repertoires in COVID-19. Produced via immunoSEQ multiplex PCR; TCRdb's table is partial and in-frame only. The repertoire holds some 380,000 clones, with roughly 87% as singletons. Source material: PBMCs or T cells enriched from blood (not recorded which). The receptors here all came from a woman aged 40 to 50 with acute COVID-19.

This chain joins TRBV10-3 and TRBJ2-5, with TRBD2 matching 11 bases. Per the germline V gene, CDR1 is ENHRY and CDR2 is SYGVKD. V gave up 10 bases and J gave up 2 bases; unmatched junction bases: 6. The CDR3 runs 14 residues. The CDR3 region is CASSSGGTQETQYF. CDR3 coding DNA: TGTGCCAGTTCTAGCGGGGGGACTCAAGAGACCCAGTACTTC.

J is TRBJ1-2 and V is TRBV24-1, with 7 nucleotides matching TRBD1. Trimming took 5 bases from V and 8 from J; bases not matched to a gene: 13. This CDR3 region has 15 residues. From germline, CDR1 is KGHDR and CDR2 SFDVKD. CDR3 residues: CATSGTGVSVGGYTF. The CDR3 DNA reads as TGTGCCACCAGTGGGACAGGCGTCAGCGTGGGGGGCTACACCTTC.

The chain uses TRBV12-3 or TRBV12-4 and TRBJ1-3; 7 bases line up with TRBD1. The V segment lost 5 bases and the J segment 10 bases; nucleotides outside the gene matches: 8. The CDR3 runs to 13 residues. CDR3 region: CASSKRQGTTIYF. CDR3 DNA sequence: TGTGCCAGCAGTAAGAGACAGGGTACGACCATATATTTT.

This chain uses TRBV27 with TRBJ1-6; D gene ambiguous. The CDR3 runs to 15 residues. The V end lost 6 bases, the J end lost 7 bases, and 16 bases lay between the germline ends. Germline V lookup: CDR1 MNHEY, CDR2 SMNVEV (reference sequence). CDR3 DNA: TGTGCCAGCAGCGATCTAAAGATACCAAATTCACCCCTCCACTTT. Translation gives CASSDLKIPNSPLHF.

V usage is TRBV29-1 and J usage is TRBJ1-1; D is unresolved. Trimming removed 7 bases at V and 1 base at J, with 13 bases between. The V gene's germline CDR1 is SQVTM and CDR2 ANQGSEA. This CDR3 is 13 amino acids long. The CDR3 reads CSGGVGANTEAFF. The CDR3 DNA follows: TGCAGCGGCGGGGTGGGCGCGAACACTGAAGCTTTCTTT.

The count of this clone is one. V and J are TRBV24-1 and TRBJ1-3; D gene ambiguous. This CDR3 is 15 amino acids long. Between the trimmed V and J ends, which lost 3 bases and 2 bases, there was a span of 10 bases. CDR1 and CDR2 from the germline V gene are KGHDR and SFDVKD. CDR3 in amino acids: CATSDPGLAGNTIYF. DNA for the CDR3: TGTGCCACCAGTGATCCAGGACTTGCTGGAAACACCATATATTTT.

This chain joins TRBV19 and TRBJ2-2; the D is unclear. The length of the CDR3 is 13 residues. V was trimmed by 3 bases and J by 5 bases, leaving 7 bases between them. Germline V gene lookup returns CDR1 LNHDA and CDR2 SQIVND (reference sequence). The DNA for the CDR3 is TGTGCCAGTAGTATCGACTGGACCGGGGAGCTGTTTTTT. It specifies CASSIDWTGELFF.

The chain couples TRBV19 to TRBJ1-6; unclear D gene. The ends were cut back, 6 bases at V and 8 bases at J, with 20 bases in the middle. The CDR3 length is 16 residues. Germline V CDR1 and CDR2: LNHDA, SQIVND (reference sequence). CDR3 sequence (DNA): TGTGCCAGTAGCTTTACCTTGGCCAGGCCCTATTCACCCCTCCACTTT. Protein: CASSFTLARPYSPLHF.

The rearrangement uses TRBV15 and TRBJ1-4; TRBD1 agrees at 7 bases. Germline lookup yields CDR1 LNHNV and CDR2 YYDKDF (reference sequence). CDR3 length: 16 residues. The V segment lost 1 base and the J segment 4 bases; nucleotides outside the gene matches: 6. CDR3 amino acids: CATSRVDRPINEKLFF. CDR3 sequence (DNA): TGTGCCACCAGCAGAGTGGACAGGCCCATTAATGAAAAACTGTTTTTT.

This chain uses TRBV4-1 with TRBJ2-3; the D is unclear. The CDR3 totals 16 residues. Looked up from germline, CDR1 is MGHRA and CDR2 is YSYEKL. The ends were cut back, 1 base at V and 4 bases at J, with 15 bases in the middle. The CDR3 sequence is CASSQGAYLVADTQYF. The CDR3 DNA is TGCGCCAGCAGCCAAGGGGCCTACTTAGTAGCAGATACGCAGTATTTT.

The chain joins TRBV5-1 to TRBJ1-4; a possible D gene is TRBD1 (6 bases). The CDR3 loop spans 16 amino acids. Germline CDR1 and CDR2: SGHRS and YFSETQ. Trimming took off 2 bases at V and 0 bases at J, with 11 bases between the two ends. The DNA for the CDR3 is TGCGCCAGCAGCTTCACAGGGACCGCAACTAATGAAAAACTGTTTTTT. Translating it yields CASSFTGTATNEKLFF.

The gene calls are TRBV23-1 and TRBJ1-5; D not resolved. TRBV23-1 is sorted into the ORF group, with uncertain function. The CDR3 sequence is 16 residues long. Between the trimmed V and J ends, which lost 2 bases and 1 base, there was a span of 12 bases. The CDR3 spells CASSQAGDCSNQPQHF. In DNA, the CDR3 is TGCGCCAGCAGTCAAGCCGGGGATTGCAGCAATCAGCCCCAGCATTTT.